This TCR beta chain comes out of a study of shared clonotypes between healthy human individuals. Study details: Serving as donors were two women and three men, whose ages spanned 18 to 49.

The germline V gene encodes CDR1 SGHRS and CDR2 YFSETQ. The V gene lost 4 bases and the J gene lost 2 bases, with 19 bases spanning the gap. This CDR3 contains 16 residues. Overall study findings and caveats: Clonotypes not shared had lower generation probabilities than those common to all four donors.

Sequencing was performed with immunoSEQ multiplex PCR; in TCRdb, only in-frame clones are kept and a portion is missing. Of roughly 2.4 million clones in the sample, about 94% were seen once. In regard to this clone: Its target is unknown.

The receptor was derived from a man aged 18 to 35 in good health. The sample was naive CD4+ T cells sorted from blood. Subset in this sample: CD45RA+ positively selected. The rearrangement uses TRBV5-1 and TRBJ2-7; D perhaps matches TRBD2 (7 bases). The CDR3 is CASSRASGGEPYEQYF. Here the CDR3 DNA reads TGCGCCAGCAGCCGCGCCTCGGGGGGCGAGCCCTACGAGCAGTACTTC.